Detailed here is one T cell receptor beta chain. No antigen is known for it. V was clipped by 6 bases and J by 0 bases; unmatched bases: 2. Germline CDR1 is DFQATT and CDR2 is SNEGSKA (reference sequence). The CDR3 runs 12 residues. During its preparation, the TCRbeta library received unique molecular identifiers. TCRdb reanalysed the PCR reads using MiXCR and keeps one entry per CDR3 protein. The sample consists of 800,000 to 1,000,000 distinct CDR3 sequences, roughly 29% of them appearing once. These data are taken from a study of T-cell reconstitution after alpha-beta-depleted transplantation in children. Study results and caveats: At one year after transplant, newly produced T cells mostly accounted for T-cell counts and diversity. Approximately two months post-transplant, alpha-beta T cells reportedly originated from several hundred expanded graft clones.

This sequence joins TRBV20-1 and TRBJ2-7; the match to TRBD1 covers 7 bases. Source: PBMCs, mostly from graft donor cells, taken 360 days after TCRalphabeta/CD19-depleted stem cell transplant. The clonotype was recovered from a boy younger than two who had a stem cell transplant for SCID, so the T cells may come from the graft donor. This CDR3 reads CSAHRGSYEQYF. DNA for the CDR3: TGCAGTGCCCACAGGGGCTCCTACGAGCAGTACTTC.